One and the same sample provided the 32 T cell receptor beta chains below, sequenced in a study of blood T cell repertoires in COVID-19. Method: immunoSEQ multiplex PCR; TCRdb's copy keeps in-frame clones and lacks some. The sample records approximately 300,000 clones, more than 70% being singletons. Sequencing was performed on peripheral blood. The origin of the receptors is a man younger than 35 who had recovered from COVID-19.

The rearrangement links TRBV2 to TRBJ2-3; D perhaps matches TRBD2 (5 bases). The CDR3 spans 15 residues. CDR1 and CDR2 from the germline V gene are SNHLY and FYNNEI. The V end was cut by 7 bases, the J end by 1 base, with 15 bases between. The CDR3 DNA reads TGTGCCAGCATGACCCCTCGAGCGGGCACAGATACGCAGTATTTT. As protein: CASMTPRAGTDTQYF.

The rearrangement uses TRBV9 and TRBJ1-6, with a weak D call TRBD1 (6 bases). The CDR3 is made up of 13 amino acids. Germline lookup yields CDR1 SGDLS and CDR2 YYNGEE. Between the trimmed V and J ends, which lost 0 bases and 8 bases, there was a span of 6 bases. The chain's CDR3 is CASSVDRDSPLHF. The DNA for the CDR3 is TGTGCCAGCAGCGTAGACAGGGATTCACCCCTCCACTTT.

This clone was found once. V gene TRBV15 combines with J gene TRBJ2-3; 11 bases are a match to TRBD2. The CDR3 is 14 amino acids. The germline CDR1 and CDR2 sequences are LNHNV and YYDKDF (reference sequence). V lost 4 bases to trimming and J lost 4 bases; unmatched junction nucleotides: 1. CDR3 coding DNA: TGTGCCACCAGCAAACTAGCGGGAGCAGATACGCAGTATTTT. The encoded protein is CATSKLAGADTQYF.

This chain uses TRBV6-5 with TRBJ2-3; 7 bases line up with TRBD2. V lost 2 bases to trimming and J lost 1 base; unmatched junction nucleotides: 0. Germline values: CDR1 MNHEY, CDR2 SVGAGI. The CDR3 runs 14 residues. CDR3 sequence: CASSYLAGTDTQYF. As DNA, the CDR3 is TGTGCCAGCAGTTACCTAGCGGGCACAGATACGCAGTATTTT.

The chain links TRBV9 to TRBJ1-1; tentative D call: TRBD1 (6 bases). CDR1 and CDR2 (germline): SGDLS, YYNGEE. V was shortened by 0 bases and J by 1 base, with 13 bases between the two germline ends. The CDR3 sequence is 16 residues long. This chain's CDR3 is CASSVGGGRSNTEAFF. The CDR3 DNA is TGTGCCAGCAGCGTAGGGGGGGGCAGGTCGAACACTGAAGCTTTCTTT.

Worth noting for this clone: At the DNA level, this CDR3 is encoded by other sequences in the same sample as well. This chain joins TRBV9 and TRBJ1-4, with D tentatively TRBD1 (6 bases). CDR3 length: 14 residues. Trimming left V 6 bases short and J 0 bases short, with 9 bases between. The V gene's germline CDR1 is SGDLS and CDR2 YYNGEE. The CDR3 sequence: CASNSGATNEKLFF. CDR3 in DNA: TGTGCCAGCAACTCAGGGGCAACTAATGAAAAACTGTTTTTT.

This chain links TRBV9 with TRBJ1-6; 9 bases are a match to TRBD1. The CDR3 contains 14 residues. After removal of 3 bases from V and 7 bases from J, the junction contained 2 bases not matched to a gene. CDR1 is SGDLS and CDR2 is YYNGEE in the germline V gene. DNA of the CDR3: TGTGCCAGCAGCGCGACAGGGGGAAATTCACCCCTCCACTTT. This translates into CASSATGGNSPLHF.

This clone was found a few times. J is TRBJ2-3 and V is TRBV27; D perhaps matches TRBD1 (6 bases). CDR3 length: 17 amino acids. Looked up from germline, CDR1 is MNHEY and CDR2 is SMNVEV (reference sequence). Trimming took 6 bases from V and 4 from J, leaving 23 bases between them. Here the CDR3 reads CASSSSPITGKPDTQYF. Here the CDR3 DNA reads TGTGCCAGCAGCTCAAGCCCTATCACAGGGAAACCAGATACGCAGTATTTT.

This clone has just a few counts. The CDR3 region has the DNA TGCGCCAGCAGTACGGACAGGGAACGGTACGAGCAGTACTTC. Protein product: CASSTDRERYEQYF. The rearrangement joins TRBV10-1 to TRBJ2-7; 8 nucleotides align to TRBD1. The CDR3 runs to 14 residues. V lost 5 bases and J lost 4; bases outside the gene matches: 7. From germline, CDR1 is WNHNN and CDR2 SYGVQD (reference sequence).

Concerning this clone itself: The identical CDR3 is also encoded by other nucleotide sequences in the sample. V gene TRBV5-1 combines with J gene TRBJ1-1, with 7 bases matching TRBD1. The CDR3 sequence is 14 residues long. V gave up 0 bases and J gave up 4 bases; unmatched junction bases: 3. CDR1 and CDR2 from the germline V gene are SGHRS and YFSETQ. The CDR3: CASSLGAGGTEAFF. As DNA, the CDR3 is TGCGCCAGCAGCTTGGGGGCAGGGGGCACTGAAGCTTTCTTT.

The chain carries TRBV5-8 and TRBJ1-2; D unclear. V lost 4 bases and J lost 7, with 14 bases in between. This CDR3 is built from 13 residues. From germline, CDR1 is SGHTS and CDR2 YDEGEE. The CDR3 DNA follows: TGTGCCAGCAGCGGTCTTTTACCAGGTGGCTACACCTTC. Its protein product is CASSGLLPGGYTF.

The chain couples TRBV6-5 to TRBJ1-1; tentative D call: TRBD1 (5 bases). Germline CDR1 MNHEY, CDR2 SVGAGI. Trimming left V 6 bases short and J 0 bases short, with 11 bases between. The CDR3 length is 14 residues. DNA for the CDR3: TGTGCCAGCAGGACCGACAGCATGAACACTGAAGCTTTCTTT. Protein sequence: CASRTDSMNTEAFF.

V is TRBV10-3 and J is TRBJ1-1; the D gene is possibly TRBD1 (5 bases). This CDR3 contains 13 residues. In germline, CDR1 is ENHRY, CDR2 SYGVKD. The V end lost 3 bases, the J end lost 5 bases, and 10 bases lay between the germline ends. DNA of the CDR3: TGTGCCATCAGTGATCCAGGGAGGACTGAAGCTTTCTTT. Amino acid sequence: CAISDPGRTEAFF.

This chain uses TRBV19 with TRBJ2-5; 11 nucleotides match TRBD1. Germline CDR1 LNHDA, CDR2 SQIVND (reference sequence). Unmatched junction bases numbered 9, after V lost 5 bases and J lost 7 bases. The CDR3 totals 15 residues. CDR3 sequence reads: CASSQLGQGVGTQYF. The CDR3 DNA reads TGTGCCAGTAGTCAACTGGGACAGGGGGTCGGGACCCAGTACTTC.

This clone was recorded at least ten times. The gene calls are TRBV19 and TRBJ1-5, with TRBD1 as a possible D gene (5 bases). Germline V gene sequence: CDR1 LNHDA, CDR2 SQIVND (reference sequence). The CDR3 totals 12 residues. Trimming stripped 10 bases from V and 5 bases from J, with 12 bases between. Here the CDR3 DNA reads TGTGCCACCGTAGAAGGGGATCAGCCCCAGCATTTT. This sequence encodes CATVEGDQPQHF.

The chain combines TRBV7-9 with TRBJ1-2, with 12 bases fitting TRBD1. The germline V gene has CDR1 SEHNR and CDR2 FQNEAQ (reference sequence). The CDR3 totals 15 residues. Trimming took 1 base from V and 8 from J; bases not matched to a gene: 5. DNA for the CDR3: TGTGCCAGCAGCTTAGACGGGACAGGGGGCCAGGGCTACACCTTC. Translating gives CASSLDGTGGQGYTF.

This rearrangement joins TRBV4-2 to TRBJ1-1, with TRBD1 identical over 10 bases. V was pared by 0 bases and J by 1 base, with 8 bases of the junction left unmatched. The germline V gene has CDR1 LGHNA and CDR2 YNFKEQ. CDR3 size: 18 residues. The CDR3, as DNA: TGTGCCAGCAGCCAAGATTTGTTCAGACAGGGGGCGAACACTGAAGCTTTCTTT. Translated, it gives CASSQDLFRQGANTEAFF.

CDR3 loop: CASSSRQLEAFF. In DNA form, the CDR3 reads TGTGCCAGCAGCTCACGACAGCTTGAAGCTTTCTTT. This chain joins TRBV7-6 and TRBJ1-1; tentative D call: TRBD1 (5 bases). The germline V gene has CDR1 SGHVS and CDR2 FNYEAQ. V was pared by 4 bases and J by 7 bases, with 10 bases between. CDR3 length: 12 residues.

J is TRBJ1-4 and V is TRBV15, with TRBD1 identical over 8 bases. This CDR3 has 15 amino acids. The germline V gene has CDR1 LNHNV and CDR2 YYDKDF (reference sequence). V dropped 9 bases and J dropped 0; count of bases not matched to a gene: 6. CDR3 coding DNA: TGTGCCACTATGCAGGGGGCCCCAACTAATGAAAAACTGTTTTTT. Encoded protein: CATMQGAPTNEKLFF.

Turning to this clone: Different DNA sequences within this sample yield the same CDR3. The V call is TRBV5-4, the J call TRBJ2-3; D is possibly TRBD1 (6 bases). The CDR3 totals 14 residues. Per germline, CDR1 SGHNT and CDR2 YYREEE (reference sequence). V was clipped by 0 bases and J by 1 base, with 6 bases between them. The CDR3 nucleotides are TGTGCCAGCAGCTTGGGGACAGGCACAGATACGCAGTATTTT. Protein product: CASSLGTGTDTQYF.

The chain couples TRBV4-1 to TRBJ2-7; 7 positions agree with TRBD2. In germline, CDR1 is MGHRA, CDR2 YSYEKL. This CDR3 spans 18 amino acids. Trimming cost V 1 base and J 4 bases; bases outside gene matches: 16. CDR3: CASSQVGRESGSIYEQYF. The CDR3 bases are TGCGCCAGCAGCCAAGTGGGGCGGGAGTCAGGCAGCATATACGAGCAGTACTTC.

The genes are TRBV4-2 and TRBJ2-7; D is possibly TRBD1 (6 bases). V was trimmed by 7 bases and J by 6 bases, leaving 16 bases between them. This CDR3 spans 13 amino acids. The V gene's germline CDR1 is LGHNA and CDR2 YNFKEQ. This CDR3 is CASTPDSEPEQYF. As DNA, the CDR3 is TGTGCCAGCACACCGGACAGTGAGCCCGAGCAGTACTTC.

The chain uses TRBV7-9 and TRBJ1-1; the match to TRBD1 covers 7 bases. CDR1 and CDR2 (germline): SEHNR, FQNEAQ (reference sequence). CDR3 length equals 14 residues. V lost 5 bases and J lost 6; bases outside the gene matches: 9. The CDR3: CASSVEQGSAEAFF. CDR3 sequence (DNA): TGTGCCAGCAGCGTCGAACAGGGGAGCGCTGAAGCTTTCTTT.

This chain joins TRBV5-1 and TRBJ1-5; no reliable D call. The CDR3 covers 15 residues. Germline lookup yields CDR1 SGHRS and CDR2 YFSETQ. V gave up 0 bases and J gave up 7 bases, with 14 bases separating them. The CDR3 protein is CASSLGGGLGQPQHF. CDR3 in DNA: TGCGCCAGCAGCTTGGGGGGAGGCTTGGGACAGCCCCAGCATTTT. The full variable domain, with the rest looked up from reference TRBV5-1 and TRBJ1-5, is KAGVTQTPRYLIKTRGQQVTLSCSPISGHRSVSWYQQTPGQGLQFLFEYFSETQRNKGNFPGRFSGRQFSNSRSEMNVSTLELGDSALYLCASSLGGGLGQPQHFGDGTRLSIL.

V is TRBV5-6 and J is TRBJ2-7, with 14 bases lining up with TRBD2. V shed 0 bases, J shed 6 bases, and the junction held 2 bases outside the gene matches. Germline CDR1 SGHDT, CDR2 YYEEEE. The CDR3 spans 15 residues. The CDR3 region is CASSLGLAGGIEQYF. The CDR3 DNA is TGTGCCAGCAGCTTGGGACTAGCGGGAGGGATCGAGCAGTACTTC.

The CDR3 sequence: CASSWGTSGGTEQFF. The CDR3 coding sequence is TGTGCCAGCAGTTGGGGGACTAGCGGGGGGACTGAGCAGTTCTTC. The chain employs TRBV27 and TRBJ2-1, with TRBD2 matching 15 bases. J lost 9 bases, V lost 4 bases, and 4 bases had no gene match. Germline CDR1 is MNHEY and CDR2 is SMNVEV (reference sequence). The CDR3 sequence is 15 residues long.

This chain joins TRBV11-1 and TRBJ2-4, with 8 nucleotides matching TRBD1. V was pared by 10 bases and J by 8 bases, with 13 bases of the junction left unmatched. Germline V gene lookup returns CDR1 SGHAT and CDR2 FQDESV (reference sequence). The CDR3 is made up of 14 amino acids. CDR3 residues: CATGQGRGSDIQYF. The CDR3, as DNA: TGTGCCACTGGACAGGGAAGGGGGTCGGACATTCAGTACTTC. The whole variable domain, remainder taken from reference TRBV11-1 and TRBJ2-4, is EAEVAQSPRYKITEKSQAVAFWCDPISGHATLYWYRQILGQGPELLVQFQDESVVDDSQLPKDRFSAERLKGVDSTLKIQPAELGDSAMYLCATGQGRGSDIQYFGAGTRLSVL.

V gene TRBV19 combines with J gene TRBJ1-2, with a weak D call TRBD1 (6 bases). This CDR3 is built from 14 residues. Trimming stripped 10 bases from V and 4 bases from J, with 19 bases between. Germline CDR1 LNHDA, CDR2 SQIVND (reference sequence). The CDR3 here is CATMDSGGLYGYTF. In DNA form, the CDR3 reads TGTGCCACCATGGACAGCGGAGGCCTCTATGGCTACACCTTC. Based on the CDR3 plus reference TRBV19 and TRBJ1-2, the full variable domain is DGGITQSPKYLFRKEGQNVTLSCEQNLNHDAMYWYRQDPGQGLRLIYYSQIVNDFQKGDIAEGYSVSREKKESFPLTVTSAQKNPTAFYLCATMDSGGLYGYTFGSGTRLTVV.

The CDR3 nucleotides are TGTGCCAGCAGTTCACCGGGACTAGCTATCGATGAGCAGTTCTTC. Translating it yields CASSSPGLAIDEQFF. The rearrangement links TRBV27 to TRBJ2-1; TRBD2 matches at 9 bases. After removal of 4 bases from V and 8 bases from J, the junction contained 9 bases not matched to a gene. CDR1 is MNHEY, CDR2 SMNVEV, per germline (reference sequence). This CDR3 has 15 residues.

The chain joins TRBV27 to TRBJ2-7; D is unresolved. The ends were cut back, 4 bases at V and 4 bases at J, with 8 bases in the middle. This CDR3 is 12 amino acids long. CDR1 MNHEY and CDR2 SMNVEV come from the germline V gene (reference sequence). The CDR3 reads CASSSNLYEQYF. Written as DNA, the CDR3 is TGTGCCAGCAGTTCAAACCTATACGAGCAGTACTTC.

A few counts support this clone. The chain uses TRBV13 and TRBJ2-7; TRBD1 might be the D (5 bases). Trimming pared 5 bases from V and 2 bases from J, leaving 19 bases between. The germline CDR1 and CDR2 sequences are PRHDT and FYEKMQ (reference sequence). The length of the CDR3 is 16 residues. The CDR3 DNA is TGTGCCAGCAGCCCGAACGTCGGCAGGGAAGCCTACGAGCAGTACTTC. Translating it yields CASSPNVGREAYEQYF.

The chain employs TRBV5-1 and TRBJ1-5; D is ambiguous. The CDR3 loop spans 15 amino acids. V was pared by 0 bases and J by 1 base, with 8 bases between. The V gene's germline CDR1 is SGHRS and CDR2 YFSETQ. The CDR3 nucleotides read TGCGCCAGCAGCTTGGGCGAGGCGAGCAATCAGCCCCAGCATTTT. It translates to CASSLGEASNQPQHF.